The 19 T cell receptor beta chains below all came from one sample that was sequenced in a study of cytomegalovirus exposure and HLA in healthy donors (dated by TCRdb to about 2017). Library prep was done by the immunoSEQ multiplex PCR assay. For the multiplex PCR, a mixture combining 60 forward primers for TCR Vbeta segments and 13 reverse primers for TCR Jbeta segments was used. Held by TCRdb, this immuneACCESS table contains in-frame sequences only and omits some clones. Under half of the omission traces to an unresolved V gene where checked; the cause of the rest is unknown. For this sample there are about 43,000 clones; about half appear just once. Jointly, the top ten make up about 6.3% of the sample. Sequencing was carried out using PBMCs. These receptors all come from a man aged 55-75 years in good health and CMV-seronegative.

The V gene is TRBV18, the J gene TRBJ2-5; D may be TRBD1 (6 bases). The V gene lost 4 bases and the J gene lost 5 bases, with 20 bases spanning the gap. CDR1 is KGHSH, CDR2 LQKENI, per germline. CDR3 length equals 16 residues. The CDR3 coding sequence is TGTGCCAGCTCACGCAACCCCTCGACAGGCGGTGAGACCCAGTACTTC. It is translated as CASSRNPSTGGETQYF.

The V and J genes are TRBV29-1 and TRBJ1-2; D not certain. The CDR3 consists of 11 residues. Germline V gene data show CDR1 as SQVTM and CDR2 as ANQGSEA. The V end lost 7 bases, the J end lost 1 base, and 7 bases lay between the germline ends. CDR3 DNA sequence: TGCAGCGCCGCTATTAACTATGGCTACACCTTC. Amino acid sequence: CSAAINYGYTF. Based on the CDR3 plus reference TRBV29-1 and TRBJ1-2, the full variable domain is SAVISQKPSRDICQRGTSLTIQCQVDSQVTMMFWYRQQPGQSLTLIATANQGSEATYESGFVIDKFPISRPNLTFSTLTVSNMSPEDSSIYLCSAAINYGYTFGSGTRLTVV.

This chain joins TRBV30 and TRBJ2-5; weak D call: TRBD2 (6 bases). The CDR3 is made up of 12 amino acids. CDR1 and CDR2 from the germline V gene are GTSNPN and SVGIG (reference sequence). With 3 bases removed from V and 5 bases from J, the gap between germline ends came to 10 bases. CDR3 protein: CAWRLAGETQYF. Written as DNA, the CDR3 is TGTGCCTGGAGACTAGCTGGCGAGACCCAGTACTTC.

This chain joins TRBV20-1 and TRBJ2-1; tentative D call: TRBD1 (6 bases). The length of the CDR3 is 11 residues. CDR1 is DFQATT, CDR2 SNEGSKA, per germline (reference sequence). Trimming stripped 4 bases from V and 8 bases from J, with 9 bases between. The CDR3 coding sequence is TGCAGTGCTATCCAGGGGTATGAGCAGTTCTTC. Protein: CSAIQGYEQFF.

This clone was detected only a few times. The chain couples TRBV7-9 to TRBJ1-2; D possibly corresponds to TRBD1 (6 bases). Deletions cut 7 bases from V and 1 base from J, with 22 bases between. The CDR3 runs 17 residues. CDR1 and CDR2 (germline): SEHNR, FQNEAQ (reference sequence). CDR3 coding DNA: TGTGCCAGCACCGGAACTAACGCGGCAGGGGATAACTATGGCTACACCTTC. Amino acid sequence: CASTGTNAAGDNYGYTF.

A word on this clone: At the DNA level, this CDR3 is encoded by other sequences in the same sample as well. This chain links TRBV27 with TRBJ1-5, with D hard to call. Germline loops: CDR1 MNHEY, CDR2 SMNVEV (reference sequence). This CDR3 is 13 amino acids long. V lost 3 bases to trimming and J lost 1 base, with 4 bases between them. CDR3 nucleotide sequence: TGTGCCAGCAGTTTTCTGAGCAATCAGCCCCAGCATTTT. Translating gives CASSFLSNQPQHF.

CDR3 protein: CASRQGYEQYF. CDR3 sequence (DNA): TGCGCCAGCAGGCAGGGCTACGAGCAGTACTTC. This chain joins TRBV10-2 and TRBJ2-7; a possible D gene is TRBD1 (5 bases). This CDR3 is built from 11 residues. Germline V gene data show CDR1 as WSHSY and CDR2 as SAAADI. V shed 6 bases and J shed 3 bases, with 6 bases lying between them.

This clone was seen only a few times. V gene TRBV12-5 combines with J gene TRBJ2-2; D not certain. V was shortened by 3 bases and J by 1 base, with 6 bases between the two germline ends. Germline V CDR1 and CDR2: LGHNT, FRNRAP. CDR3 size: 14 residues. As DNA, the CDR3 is TGTGCTAGTGGTTTCTCAGGGAACACCGGGGAGCTGTTTTTT. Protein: CASGFSGNTGELFF. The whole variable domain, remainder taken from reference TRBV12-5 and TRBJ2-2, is DARVTQTPRHKVTEMGQEVTMRCQPILGHNTVFWYRQTMMQGLELLAYFRNRAPLDDSGMPKDRFSAEMPDATLATLKIQPSEPRDSAVYFCASGFSGNTGELFFGEGSRLTVL.

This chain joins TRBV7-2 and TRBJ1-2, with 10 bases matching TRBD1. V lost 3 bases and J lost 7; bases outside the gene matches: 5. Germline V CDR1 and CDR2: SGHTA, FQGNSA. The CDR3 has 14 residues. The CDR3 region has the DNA TGTGCCAGCAGCTTTCGACAGGGGGCTGGTGGCTACACCTTC. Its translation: CASSFRQGAGGYTF.

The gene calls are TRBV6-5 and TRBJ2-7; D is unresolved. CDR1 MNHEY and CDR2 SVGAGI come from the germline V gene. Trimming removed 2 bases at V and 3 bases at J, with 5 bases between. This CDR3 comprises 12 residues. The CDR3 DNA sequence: TGTGCCAGCAGTTACCACGGCTACGAGCAGTACTTC. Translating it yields CASSYHGYEQYF.

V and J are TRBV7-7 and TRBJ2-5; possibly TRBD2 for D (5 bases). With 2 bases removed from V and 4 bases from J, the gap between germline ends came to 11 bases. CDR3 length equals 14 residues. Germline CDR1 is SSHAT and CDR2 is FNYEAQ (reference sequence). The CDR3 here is CASSLNSGGETQYF. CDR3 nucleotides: TGTGCCAGCAGCTTAAACTCAGGAGGAGAGACCCAGTACTTC.

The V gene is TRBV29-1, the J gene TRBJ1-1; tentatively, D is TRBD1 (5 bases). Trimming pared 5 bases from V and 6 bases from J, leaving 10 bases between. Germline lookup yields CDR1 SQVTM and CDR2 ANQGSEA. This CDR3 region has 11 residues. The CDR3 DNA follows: TGCAGCGTTTCCACAGGCGCTGAAGCTTTCTTT. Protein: CSVSTGAEAFF.

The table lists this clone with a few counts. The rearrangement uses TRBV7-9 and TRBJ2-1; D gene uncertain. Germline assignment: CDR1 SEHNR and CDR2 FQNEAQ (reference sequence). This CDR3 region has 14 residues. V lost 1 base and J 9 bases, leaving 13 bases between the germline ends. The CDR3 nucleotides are TGTGCCAGCAGCTTAGGTGGCGGAGATGGTGAGCAGTTCTTC. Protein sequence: CASSLGGGDGEQFF.

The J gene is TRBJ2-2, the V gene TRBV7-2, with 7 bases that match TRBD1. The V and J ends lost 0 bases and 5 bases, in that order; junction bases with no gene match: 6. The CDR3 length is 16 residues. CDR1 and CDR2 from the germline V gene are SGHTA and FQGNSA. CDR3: CASSLAPRQGTGELFF. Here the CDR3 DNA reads TGTGCCAGCAGCTTAGCGCCGAGACAGGGTACCGGGGAGCTGTTTTTT.

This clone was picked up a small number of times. The DNA of the CDR3 is TGTGCCAGCAGTTTAGTACAGGGACCCTACGAGCAGTACTTC. Its translation is CASSLVQGPYEQYF. The V gene is TRBV28, the J gene TRBJ2-7, with D maybe TRBD1 (6 bases). The CDR3 runs 14 residues. V was shortened by 2 bases and J by 2 bases, with 10 bases between the two germline ends. Per the germline V gene, CDR1 is MDHEN and CDR2 is SYDVKM.

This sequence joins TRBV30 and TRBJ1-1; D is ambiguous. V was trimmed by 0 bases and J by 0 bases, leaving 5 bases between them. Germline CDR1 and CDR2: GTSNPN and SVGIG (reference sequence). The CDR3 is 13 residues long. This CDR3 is CAWSVDMNTEAFF. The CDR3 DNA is TGTGCCTGGAGTGTAGACATGAACACTGAAGCTTTCTTT.

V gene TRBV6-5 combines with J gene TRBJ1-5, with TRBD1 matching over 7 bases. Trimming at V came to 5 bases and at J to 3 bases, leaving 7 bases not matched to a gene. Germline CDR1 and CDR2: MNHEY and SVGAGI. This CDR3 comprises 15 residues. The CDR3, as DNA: TGTGCCAGCAGTCCCACAGGGGCGGTCAATCAGCCCCAGCATTTT. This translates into CASSPTGAVNQPQHF.

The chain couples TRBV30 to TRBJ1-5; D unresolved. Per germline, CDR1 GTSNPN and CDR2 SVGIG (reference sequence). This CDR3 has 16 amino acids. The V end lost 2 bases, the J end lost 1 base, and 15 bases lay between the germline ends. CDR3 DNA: TGTGCCTGGAGTAGACGACAACGGGGAAGCAATCAGCCCCAGCATTTT. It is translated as CAWSRRQRGSNQPQHF.

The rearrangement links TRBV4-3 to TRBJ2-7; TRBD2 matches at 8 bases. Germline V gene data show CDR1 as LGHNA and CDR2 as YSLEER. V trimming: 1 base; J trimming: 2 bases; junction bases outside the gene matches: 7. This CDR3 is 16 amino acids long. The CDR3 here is CASSQGTSPTTYEQYF. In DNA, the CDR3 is TGCGCCAGCAGCCAAGGGACTAGCCCCACAACCTACGAGCAGTACTTC.